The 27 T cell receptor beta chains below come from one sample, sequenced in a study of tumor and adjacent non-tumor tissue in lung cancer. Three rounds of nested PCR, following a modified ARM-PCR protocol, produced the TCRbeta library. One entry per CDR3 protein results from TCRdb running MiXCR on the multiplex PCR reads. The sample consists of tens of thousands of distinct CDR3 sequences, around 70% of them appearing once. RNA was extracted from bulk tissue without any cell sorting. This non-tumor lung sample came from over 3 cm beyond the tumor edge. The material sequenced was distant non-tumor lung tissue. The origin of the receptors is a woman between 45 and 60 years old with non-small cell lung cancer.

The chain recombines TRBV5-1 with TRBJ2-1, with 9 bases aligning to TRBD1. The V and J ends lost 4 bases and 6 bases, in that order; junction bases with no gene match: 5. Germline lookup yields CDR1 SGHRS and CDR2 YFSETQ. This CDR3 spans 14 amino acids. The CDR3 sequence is CASSLGQGRNEQFF. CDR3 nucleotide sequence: TGCGCCAGCAGCCTAGGACAGGGGCGCAATGAGCAGTTCTTC.

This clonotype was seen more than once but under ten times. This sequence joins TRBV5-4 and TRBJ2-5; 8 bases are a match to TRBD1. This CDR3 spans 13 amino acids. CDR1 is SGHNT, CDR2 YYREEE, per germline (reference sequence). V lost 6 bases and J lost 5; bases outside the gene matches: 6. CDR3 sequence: CASTKDRGETQYF. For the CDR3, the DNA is TGTGCCAGCACCAAAGACAGGGGTGAGACCCAGTACTTC.

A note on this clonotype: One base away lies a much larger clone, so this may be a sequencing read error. CDR3 bases: TGTGCCATCAGTGACTGGACAGGGCACGACAATGAGCAGTTCTTC. Amino acids: CAISDWTGHDNEQFF. The rearrangement links TRBV10-3 to TRBJ2-1, with TRBD1 matching over 8 bases. Germline CDR1 ENHRY, CDR2 SYGVKD. V trimming: 3 bases; J trimming: 5 bases; junction bases outside the gene matches: 6. This CDR3 is 15 amino acids long.

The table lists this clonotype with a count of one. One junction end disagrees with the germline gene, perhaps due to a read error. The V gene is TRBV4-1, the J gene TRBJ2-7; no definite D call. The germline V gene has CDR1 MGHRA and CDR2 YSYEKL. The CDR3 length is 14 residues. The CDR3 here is CASRQVGASYKQYF. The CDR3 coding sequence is TGCGCCAGCAGGCAAGTGGGCGCGTCCTACAAGCAGTATTTC.

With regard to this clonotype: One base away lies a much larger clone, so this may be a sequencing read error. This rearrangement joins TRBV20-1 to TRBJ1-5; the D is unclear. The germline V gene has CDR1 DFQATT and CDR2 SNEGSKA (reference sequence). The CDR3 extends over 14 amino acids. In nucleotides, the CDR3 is TGCACTGCTAGAGAGGCAGCTAGCAATCAGCCCCAGCATTTT. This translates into CTAREAASNQPQHF.

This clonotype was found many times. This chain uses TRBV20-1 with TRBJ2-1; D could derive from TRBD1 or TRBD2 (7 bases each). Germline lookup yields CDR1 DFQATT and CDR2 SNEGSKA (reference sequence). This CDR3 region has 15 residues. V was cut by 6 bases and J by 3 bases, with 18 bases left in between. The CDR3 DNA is TGCAGTGCCCCCCCAGGGGGAGGGTTCTACAATGAGCAGTTCTTC. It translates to CSAPPGGGFYNEQFF.

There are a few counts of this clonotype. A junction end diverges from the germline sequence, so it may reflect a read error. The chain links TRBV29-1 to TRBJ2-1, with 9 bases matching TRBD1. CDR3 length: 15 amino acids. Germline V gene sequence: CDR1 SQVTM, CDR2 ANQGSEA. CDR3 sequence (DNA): TGTAGCTACCACCGCCAGGACAGGGGTGTCGATGAGCAGTTCTTC. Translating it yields CSYHRQDRGVDEQFF.

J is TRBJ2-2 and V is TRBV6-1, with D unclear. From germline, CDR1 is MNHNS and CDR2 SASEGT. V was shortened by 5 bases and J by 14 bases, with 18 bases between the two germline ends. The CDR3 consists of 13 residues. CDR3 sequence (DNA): TGTGCCAGCAGTCCACCCTACACCGTGGAACTGTTTTTT. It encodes CASSPPYTVELFF.

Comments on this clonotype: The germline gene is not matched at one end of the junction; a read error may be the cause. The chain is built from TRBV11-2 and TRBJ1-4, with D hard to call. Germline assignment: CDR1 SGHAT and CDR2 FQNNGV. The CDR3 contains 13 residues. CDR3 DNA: TGCGCCAACAGCTTAGATCTATGGGGATCTCTGTCTTTT. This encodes CANSLDLWGSLSF.

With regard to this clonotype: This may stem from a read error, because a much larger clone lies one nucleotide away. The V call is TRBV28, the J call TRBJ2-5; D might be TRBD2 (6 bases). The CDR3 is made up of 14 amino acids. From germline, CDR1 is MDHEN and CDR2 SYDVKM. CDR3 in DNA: TGTGCCAGCAGTTTGGCGGGATATCAAGAGACCAAGTACTTC. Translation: CASSLAGYQETKYF.

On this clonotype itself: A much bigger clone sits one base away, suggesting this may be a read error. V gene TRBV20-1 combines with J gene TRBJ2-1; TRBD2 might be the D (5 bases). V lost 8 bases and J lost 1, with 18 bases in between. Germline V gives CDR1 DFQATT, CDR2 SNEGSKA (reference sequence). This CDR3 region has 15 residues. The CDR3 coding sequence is TGCAGTTGCAGAGAACTAGGGATGTCCTACAATGAGCAGTTCTTC. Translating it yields CSCRELGMSYNEQFF.

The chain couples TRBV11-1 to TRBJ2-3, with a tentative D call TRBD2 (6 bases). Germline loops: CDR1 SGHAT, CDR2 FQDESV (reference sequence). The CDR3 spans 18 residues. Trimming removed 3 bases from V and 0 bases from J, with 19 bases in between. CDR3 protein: CASSFGLPGLESTDTQYF. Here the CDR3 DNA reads TGTGCCAGCAGCTTTGGACTACCGGGATTAGAAAGCACAGATACGCAGTATTTT.

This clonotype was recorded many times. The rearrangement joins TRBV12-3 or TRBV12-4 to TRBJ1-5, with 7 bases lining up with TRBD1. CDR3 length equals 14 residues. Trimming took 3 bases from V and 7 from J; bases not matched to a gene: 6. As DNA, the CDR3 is TGTGCCAGCAGTTTGTTCAGGGGGGAACAGCCCCAGCATTTT. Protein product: CASSLFRGEQPQHF.

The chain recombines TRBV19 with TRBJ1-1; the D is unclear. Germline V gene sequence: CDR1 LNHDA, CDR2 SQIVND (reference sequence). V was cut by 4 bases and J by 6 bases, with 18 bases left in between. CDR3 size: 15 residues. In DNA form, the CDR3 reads TGTGCCAGTAGTACGAAAACTCTCACGGGCGCTGAAGCTTTCTTT. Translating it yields CASSTKTLTGAEAFF.

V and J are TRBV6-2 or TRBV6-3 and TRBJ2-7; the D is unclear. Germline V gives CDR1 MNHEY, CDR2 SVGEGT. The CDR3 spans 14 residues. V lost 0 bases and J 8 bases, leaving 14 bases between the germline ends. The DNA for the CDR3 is TGTGCCAGCAGTTACTCGACATGGAGCCACAAGCAGTACTTC. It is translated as CASSYSTWSHKQYF.

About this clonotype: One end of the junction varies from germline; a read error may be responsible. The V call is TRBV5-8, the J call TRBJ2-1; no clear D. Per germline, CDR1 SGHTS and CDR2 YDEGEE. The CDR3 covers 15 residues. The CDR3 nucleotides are TGTGTCAGCAGCAAAATGAGTCAGGCTTGGAATGAGCAATTCTTC. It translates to CVSSKMSQAWNEQFF.

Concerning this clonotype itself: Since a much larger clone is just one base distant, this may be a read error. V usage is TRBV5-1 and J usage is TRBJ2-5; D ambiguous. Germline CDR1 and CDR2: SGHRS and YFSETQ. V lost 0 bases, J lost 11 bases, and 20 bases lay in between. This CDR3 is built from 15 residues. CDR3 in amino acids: CASSLVAGAYNEQYF. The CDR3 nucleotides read TGCGCCAGCAGCTTGGTGGCAGGTGCCTACAATGAGCAGTACTTC.

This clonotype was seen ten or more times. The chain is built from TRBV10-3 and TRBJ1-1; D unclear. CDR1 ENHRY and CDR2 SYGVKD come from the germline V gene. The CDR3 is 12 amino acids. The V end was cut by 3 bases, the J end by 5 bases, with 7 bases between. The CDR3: CAISDEGTEAFF. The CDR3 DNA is TGTGCCATCAGTGACGAAGGGACTGAAGCTTTCTTT.

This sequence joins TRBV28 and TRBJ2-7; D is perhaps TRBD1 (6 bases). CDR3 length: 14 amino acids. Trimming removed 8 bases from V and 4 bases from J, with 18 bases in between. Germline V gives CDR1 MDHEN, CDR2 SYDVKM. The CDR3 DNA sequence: TGTGCCAGCGGTTCGGGACACAAACCTTACGAGCAGTACTTC. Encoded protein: CASGSGHKPYEQYF. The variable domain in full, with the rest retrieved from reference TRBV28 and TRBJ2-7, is DVKVTQSSRYLVKRTGEKVFLECVQDMDHENMFWYRQDPGLGLRLIYFSYDVKMKEKGDIPEGYSVSREKKERFSLILESASTNQTSMYLCASGSGHKPYEQYFGPGTRLTVT.

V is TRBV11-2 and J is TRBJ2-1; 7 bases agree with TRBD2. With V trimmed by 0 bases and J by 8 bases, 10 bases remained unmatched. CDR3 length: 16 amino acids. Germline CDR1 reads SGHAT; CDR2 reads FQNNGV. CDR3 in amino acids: CASSLELVGGSDEQFF. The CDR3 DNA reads TGTGCCAGCAGCTTAGAGCTAGTGGGAGGGTCAGATGAGCAGTTCTTC.

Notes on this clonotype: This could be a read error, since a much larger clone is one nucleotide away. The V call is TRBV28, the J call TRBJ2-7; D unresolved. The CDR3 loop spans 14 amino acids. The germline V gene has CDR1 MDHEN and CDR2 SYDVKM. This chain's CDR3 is CATSLTMEIGEQYF. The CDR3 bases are TGTGCCACCAGTTTAACCATGGAGATTGGCGAGCAGTACTTC.

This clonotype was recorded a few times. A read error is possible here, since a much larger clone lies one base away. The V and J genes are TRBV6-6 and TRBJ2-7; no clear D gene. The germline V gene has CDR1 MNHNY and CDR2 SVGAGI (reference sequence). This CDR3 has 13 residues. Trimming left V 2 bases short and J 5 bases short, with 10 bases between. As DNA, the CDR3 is TGTGCCAGCAGTTACGGCAGTAACAACGAGCAGTACTTC. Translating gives CASSYGSNNEQYF.

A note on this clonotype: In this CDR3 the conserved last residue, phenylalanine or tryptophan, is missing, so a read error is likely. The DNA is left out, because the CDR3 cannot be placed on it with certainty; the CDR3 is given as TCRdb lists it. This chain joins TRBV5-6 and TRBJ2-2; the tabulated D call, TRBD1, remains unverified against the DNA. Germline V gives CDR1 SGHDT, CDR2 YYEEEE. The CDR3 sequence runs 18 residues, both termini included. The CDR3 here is CASSLLAGPRANTGGLFL.

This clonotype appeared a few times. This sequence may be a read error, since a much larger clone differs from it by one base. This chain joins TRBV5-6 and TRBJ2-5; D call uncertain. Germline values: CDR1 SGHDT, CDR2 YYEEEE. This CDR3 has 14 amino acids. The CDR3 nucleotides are TGTGCCAGCAGCTTGGTTTCAGAACAAGAGATCCAGTACTTC. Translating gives CASSLVSEQEIQYF.

CDR3 bases: TGCGCCAGCAGCTTGACCAAGGGGGCCGGCACAGATACGCAGTATTTT. It yields the protein CASSLTKGAGTDTQYF. The chain employs TRBV5-1 and TRBJ2-3; 7 positions match TRBD1. The germline V gene has CDR1 SGHRS and CDR2 YFSETQ. Trimming removed 1 base from V and 1 base from J; junction bases left unmatched: 6. This CDR3 is 16 amino acids long.

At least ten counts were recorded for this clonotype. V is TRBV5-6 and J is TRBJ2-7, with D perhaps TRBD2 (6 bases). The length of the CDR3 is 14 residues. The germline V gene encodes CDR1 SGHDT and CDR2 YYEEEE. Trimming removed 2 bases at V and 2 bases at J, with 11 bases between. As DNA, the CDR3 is TGTGCCAGCAGCTTTCGGGCGGGGACCTACGAGCAGTACTTC. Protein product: CASSFRAGTYEQYF.

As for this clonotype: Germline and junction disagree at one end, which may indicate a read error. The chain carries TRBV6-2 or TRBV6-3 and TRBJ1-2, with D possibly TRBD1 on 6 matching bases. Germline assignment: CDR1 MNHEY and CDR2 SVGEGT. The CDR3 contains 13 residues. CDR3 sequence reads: CASRQVESRGYTF. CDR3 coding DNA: TGCGCCAGCAGACAGGTGGAATCTCGGGGCTACACCTTC.